This TCR beta chain emerged from a study of blood T cells in healthy people across ages. Study-wide results and caveats: Roughly linear declines in TCR beta diversity per million T cells occurred with age.

The second PCR ran about 6 to 11 cycles with a sample-barcoded 5' primer and J-beta primers. TCRdb re-derived calls from the 5' RACE reads in MiXCR, one entry per CDR3 protein. Of roughly 650,000 distinct CDR3 sequences in the sample, about 34% were seen once. The CDR3 is 12 residues long. V shed 3 bases and J shed 4 bases, with 9 bases lying between them. Germline V CDR1 and CDR2: DFQATT, SNEGSKA (reference sequence). This clonotype was recorded at least ten times. Its specificity is not known. The receptor was isolated from a woman over 75 in good health. The J gene is TRBJ1-2, the V gene TRBV20-1, with D unresolved. The specimen sequenced was blood. The CDR3 sequence: CSARQETYGYTF. The CDR3 DNA reads as TGCAGTGCTAGGCAGGAAACCTATGGCTACACCTTC.